What follows are 20 T cell receptor beta chains derived from one specimen sequenced in a study of blood T cell repertoires in COVID-19. Clones were sequenced by immunoSEQ multiplex PCR, and TCRdb holds only the in-frame ones, with some missing. This repertoire shows some 15,000 clones, about 88% found once; its top ten account for 2% to 2.5%. Sequencing was performed on peripheral blood. All receptors derive from an older woman in a cohort sampled during active or convalescent COVID-19.

Concerning this clone: This sample includes further DNA sequences coding for the same CDR3. The V and J genes are TRBV3-1 (or the pseudogene TRBV3-2) and TRBJ1-1; D is unclear. This CDR3 contains 13 residues. The V gene's germline CDR1 is LGHDT and CDR2 YNNKEL (reference sequence). The germline V and J ends were trimmed by 1 base and 2 bases, with 5 bases remaining between them. As DNA, the CDR3 is TGTGCCAGCAGCCAAGGCGGAAACACTGAAGCTTTCTTT. Protein: CASSQGGNTEAFF.

This clone was counted once. This chain joins TRBV7-8 and TRBJ1-4; weak D call: TRBD1 (6 bases). Germline V gene data show CDR1 as SGHVS and CDR2 as FQNEAQ. V lost 2 bases to trimming and J lost 8 bases, with 15 bases between them. This CDR3 is 15 amino acids long. The CDR3 is CASSLISQGQEKLFF. For the CDR3, the DNA is TGTGCCAGCAGCTTAATTTCTCAGGGGCAGGAAAAACTGTTTTTT. The entire variable domain, with the rest obtained from reference TRBV7-8 and TRBJ1-4, is as follows: GAGVSQSPRYKVAKRGQDVALRCDPISGHVSLFWYQQALGQGPEFLTYFQNEAQLDKSGLPSDRFFAERPEGSVSTLKIQRTQQEDSAVYLCASSLISQGQEKLFFGSGTQLSVL.

The V gene is TRBV29-1, the J gene TRBJ1-2; the match to TRBD1 covers 9 bases. The CDR3 spans 21 residues. Germline V gene lookup returns CDR1 SQVTM and CDR2 ANQGSEA. The junction had 27 bases not matched to a gene; V was cut back by 2 bases and J by 5 bases. The CDR3 bases are TGCAGCGTTGAACCATTCCCCCAAATTAGCCGGAACAGGGGGCTTGCTTATGGCTACACCTTC. Translated: CSVEPFPQISRNRGLAYGYTF.

The V call is TRBV4-1, the J call TRBJ2-3; D is perhaps TRBD1 (6 bases). The CDR3 consists of 17 residues. The V gene lost 6 bases and the J gene lost 5 bases, with 24 bases spanning the gap. CDR1 and CDR2 (germline): MGHRA, YSYEKL. CDR3: CASRPNIRQVLIDTQYF. DNA for the CDR3: TGCGCCAGCAGACCAAATATACGACAGGTCCTGATAGATACGCAGTATTTT.

V gene TRBV6-5 combines with J gene TRBJ1-2; the D is unclear. The CDR3 sequence is 15 residues long. Germline V lookup: CDR1 MNHEY, CDR2 SVGAGI. Between the trimmed V and J ends, which lost 2 bases and 8 bases, there was a span of 18 bases. CDR3 sequence reads: CASSYEISPAGGYTF. The CDR3 DNA is TGTGCCAGCAGTTACGAAATTAGTCCAGCGGGCGGCTACACCTTC.

The J gene is TRBJ2-3, the V gene TRBV7-2; 13 nucleotides agree with TRBD2. Germline values: CDR1 SGHTA, CDR2 FQGNSA. This CDR3 is built from 16 residues. Unmatched junction bases numbered 5, after V lost 2 bases and J lost 6 bases. The DNA for the CDR3 is TGTGCCAGCAGCTTACTACTAGCGGGGGGGCTGGATACGCAGTATTTT. Translated, it gives CASSLLLAGGLDTQYF.

The chain uses TRBV7-2 and TRBJ1-2; weak D call: TRBD1 (5 bases). The CDR3 is 16 amino acids. V lost 4 bases to trimming and J lost 2 bases, with 17 bases between them. Germline V gives CDR1 SGHTA, CDR2 FQGNSA. This chain's CDR3 is CASSSQGAGINYGYTF. As DNA, the CDR3 is TGTGCCAGCAGCTCACAAGGCGCAGGGATCAACTATGGCTACACCTTC.

This rearrangement joins TRBV18 to TRBJ1-1; 8 bases line up with TRBD1. The length of the CDR3 is 17 residues. V shed 0 bases and J 5 bases; nucleotides not matched to a gene: 11. The V gene's germline CDR1 is KGHSH and CDR2 LQKENI. The CDR3 is CASSPPTGAQARTEAFF. The CDR3 DNA is TGTGCCAGCTCACCACCGACAGGGGCGCAGGCTAGAACTGAAGCTTTCTTT.

The chain uses TRBV30 and TRBJ2-1; 8 positions match TRBD1. V shed 4 bases, J shed 9 bases, and the junction held 11 bases outside the gene matches. The germline CDR1 and CDR2 sequences are GTSNPN and SVGIG (reference sequence). The CDR3 sequence is 14 residues long. In nucleotides, the CDR3 is TGTGCCTGGAACCCCGGACAGGGCCGTACTGAGCAGTTCTTC. It codes for CAWNPGQGRTEQFF.

This sequence joins TRBV3-1 (or the pseudogene TRBV3-2) and TRBJ1-2; perhaps TRBD1 as D (5 bases). Per germline, CDR1 LGHDT and CDR2 YNNKEL (reference sequence). Trimming removed 8 bases at V and 8 bases at J, with 15 bases between. CDR3 length: 12 amino acids. The CDR3 spells CASSTRGDGYTF. The CDR3 DNA reads TGTGCCAGCTCAACTCGGGGGGACGGCTACACCTTC.

V and J are TRBV18 and TRBJ1-2; 12 positions match TRBD1. This CDR3 has 16 amino acids. Germline CDR1 KGHSH, CDR2 LQKENI. V lost 3 bases, J lost 4 bases, and 6 bases stayed unmatched. CDR3 in amino acids: CASSPGTGGAGYGYTF. The CDR3 region has the DNA TGTGCCAGCTCACCCGGGACAGGGGGCGCGGGCTATGGCTACACCTTC.

Concerning this clone itself: This same CDR3 is encoded by further DNA sequences in the sample. The rearrangement links TRBV28 to TRBJ1-4, with TRBD1 matching 9 bases. The length of the CDR3 is 14 residues. The germline CDR1 and CDR2 sequences are MDHEN and SYDVKM. J gave up 8 bases and V 6 bases, and 7 bases lay outside the gene matches. CDR3 in amino acids: CASRRDRVREKLFF. In DNA, the CDR3 is TGTGCCAGCAGGAGGGACAGGGTTAGGGAAAAACTGTTTTTT.

V is TRBV5-8 and J is TRBJ2-1; 9 bases agree with TRBD2. The J segment lost 9 bases and the V segment lost 1 base, leaving 8 bases of the junction unmatched. The CDR3 has 15 amino acids. Germline lookup yields CDR1 SGHTS and CDR2 YDEGEE. CDR3 amino acids: CASSLKLAGWSEQFF. CDR3 in DNA: TGTGCCAGCAGCTTGAAGCTAGCGGGATGGAGTGAGCAGTTCTTC.

The chain links TRBV11-2 to TRBJ1-4; D is possibly TRBD1 (6 bases). The CDR3 extends over 15 amino acids. From germline, CDR1 is SGHAT and CDR2 FQNNGV. The V end was cut by 5 bases, the J end by 4 bases, with 14 bases between. CDR3 residues: CASSAGQTNNEKLFF. The CDR3 DNA reads as TGTGCCAGCAGCGCTGGACAGACTAATAATGAAAAACTGTTTTTT.

This chain links TRBV6-5 with TRBJ1-2; 8 bases agree with TRBD1. The CDR3 has 15 residues. Germline V gene data show CDR1 as MNHEY and CDR2 as SVGAGI. With V trimmed by 0 bases and J by 6 bases, 6 bases remained unmatched. The CDR3: CASSYSRTGRDGYTF. The CDR3, as DNA: TGTGCCAGCAGTTACTCCCGGACAGGGAGAGATGGCTACACCTTC.

The chain is built from TRBV7-6 and TRBJ1-1; no definite D call. Germline CDR1 reads SGHVS; CDR2 reads FNYEAQ. The CDR3 sequence is 16 residues long. V was trimmed by 5 bases and J by 8 bases, leaving 24 bases between them. CDR3 loop: CASSLLQMAQLTEAFF. Here the CDR3 DNA reads TGTGCCAGCAGCCTATTACAAATGGCACAGCTCACAGAAGCTTTCTTT.

This chain uses TRBV30 with TRBJ2-5, with a weak D call TRBD1 (6 bases). Germline CDR1 GTSNPN, CDR2 SVGIG (reference sequence). The CDR3 loop spans 13 amino acids. The germline V and J ends were trimmed by 2 bases and 0 bases, with 7 bases remaining between them. The CDR3 DNA reads as TGTGCCTGGAGTAGGGGGTACCAAGAGACCCAGTACTTC. It codes for CAWSRGYQETQYF.

The chain is built from TRBV19 and TRBJ2-1; TRBD2 matches 9 bases. Germline assignment: CDR1 LNHDA and CDR2 SQIVND (reference sequence). The CDR3 spans 15 residues. Trimming took 1 base from V and 7 from J; bases not matched to a gene: 5. CDR3 coding DNA: TGTGCCAGTAGTATAGTCGCGGGGGGGAATAATGAGCAGTTCTTC. This sequence encodes CASSIVAGGNNEQFF.

The chain is built from TRBV4-1 and TRBJ1-2; 8 bases fit TRBD1. This CDR3 contains 14 residues. V lost 4 bases to trimming and J lost 6 bases; unmatched junction nucleotides: 7. Germline CDR1 and CDR2: MGHRA and YSYEKL. This chain's CDR3 is CASSRPGQGHGYTF. In nucleotides, the CDR3 is TGCGCCAGCAGCCGACCCGGACAGGGCCATGGCTACACCTTC.

The genes are TRBV6-1 and TRBJ1-4; D gene uncertain. The CDR3 sequence is 17 residues long. The germline CDR1 and CDR2 sequences are MNHNS and SASEGT. The V end lost 0 bases, the J end lost 8 bases, and 19 bases lay between the germline ends. The CDR3 bases are TGTGCCAGCAGTGAAGCTGTGGCCCCTCAAGGAGGCGAAAAACTGTTTTTT. It specifies CASSEAVAPQGGEKLFF.